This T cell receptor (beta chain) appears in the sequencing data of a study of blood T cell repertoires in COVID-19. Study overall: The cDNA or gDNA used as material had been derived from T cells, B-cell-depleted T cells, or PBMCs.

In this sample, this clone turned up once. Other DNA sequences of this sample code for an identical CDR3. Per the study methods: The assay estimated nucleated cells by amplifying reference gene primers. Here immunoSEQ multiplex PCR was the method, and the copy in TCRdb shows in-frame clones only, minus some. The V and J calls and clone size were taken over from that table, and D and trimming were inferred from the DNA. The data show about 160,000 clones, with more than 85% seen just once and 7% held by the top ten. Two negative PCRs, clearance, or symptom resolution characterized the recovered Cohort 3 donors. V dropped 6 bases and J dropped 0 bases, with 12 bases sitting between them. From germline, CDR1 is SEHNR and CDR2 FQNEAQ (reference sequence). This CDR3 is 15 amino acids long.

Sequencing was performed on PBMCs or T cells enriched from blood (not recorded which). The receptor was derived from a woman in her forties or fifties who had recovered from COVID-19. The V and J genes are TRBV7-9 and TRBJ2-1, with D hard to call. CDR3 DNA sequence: TGTGCCAGCAGTTTGAGCGAGAGCTCCTACAATGAGCAGTTCTTC. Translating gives CASSLSESSYNEQFF.